The source of this TCR beta chain is a study of blood T cells in healthy people across ages. Study observations and caveats: As age increased, TCR beta diversity per million T cells fell in a roughly linear fashion.

Through a sample-barcoded 5' primer and a J-beta primer mix, a second PCR was run for about 6 to 12 cycles. Each cDNA molecule, via a template-switch adaptor with 12 random nucleotides, was tagged. From the 5' RACE reads, TCRdb called clonotypes with MiXCR, one entry per CDR3 protein. The repertoire holds 600,000 to 800,000 distinct CDR3 sequences, with roughly 21% as singletons. Germline V CDR1 and CDR2: MDHEN, SYDVKM. This CDR3 is built from 14 residues. With V trimmed by 6 bases and J by 2 bases, 4 bases remained unmatched. This clonotype was recorded only once. Its antigen is unidentified. The specimen sequenced was blood. This TCR derives from a man between 65 and 85 years old in good health. The gene calls are TRBV28 and TRBJ2-7, with 10 positions matching TRBD2. In nucleotides, the CDR3 is TGTGCCAGCAGCCCGCTAGCGGGAGCCTACGAGCAGTACTTC. This codes for CASSPLAGAYEQYF.